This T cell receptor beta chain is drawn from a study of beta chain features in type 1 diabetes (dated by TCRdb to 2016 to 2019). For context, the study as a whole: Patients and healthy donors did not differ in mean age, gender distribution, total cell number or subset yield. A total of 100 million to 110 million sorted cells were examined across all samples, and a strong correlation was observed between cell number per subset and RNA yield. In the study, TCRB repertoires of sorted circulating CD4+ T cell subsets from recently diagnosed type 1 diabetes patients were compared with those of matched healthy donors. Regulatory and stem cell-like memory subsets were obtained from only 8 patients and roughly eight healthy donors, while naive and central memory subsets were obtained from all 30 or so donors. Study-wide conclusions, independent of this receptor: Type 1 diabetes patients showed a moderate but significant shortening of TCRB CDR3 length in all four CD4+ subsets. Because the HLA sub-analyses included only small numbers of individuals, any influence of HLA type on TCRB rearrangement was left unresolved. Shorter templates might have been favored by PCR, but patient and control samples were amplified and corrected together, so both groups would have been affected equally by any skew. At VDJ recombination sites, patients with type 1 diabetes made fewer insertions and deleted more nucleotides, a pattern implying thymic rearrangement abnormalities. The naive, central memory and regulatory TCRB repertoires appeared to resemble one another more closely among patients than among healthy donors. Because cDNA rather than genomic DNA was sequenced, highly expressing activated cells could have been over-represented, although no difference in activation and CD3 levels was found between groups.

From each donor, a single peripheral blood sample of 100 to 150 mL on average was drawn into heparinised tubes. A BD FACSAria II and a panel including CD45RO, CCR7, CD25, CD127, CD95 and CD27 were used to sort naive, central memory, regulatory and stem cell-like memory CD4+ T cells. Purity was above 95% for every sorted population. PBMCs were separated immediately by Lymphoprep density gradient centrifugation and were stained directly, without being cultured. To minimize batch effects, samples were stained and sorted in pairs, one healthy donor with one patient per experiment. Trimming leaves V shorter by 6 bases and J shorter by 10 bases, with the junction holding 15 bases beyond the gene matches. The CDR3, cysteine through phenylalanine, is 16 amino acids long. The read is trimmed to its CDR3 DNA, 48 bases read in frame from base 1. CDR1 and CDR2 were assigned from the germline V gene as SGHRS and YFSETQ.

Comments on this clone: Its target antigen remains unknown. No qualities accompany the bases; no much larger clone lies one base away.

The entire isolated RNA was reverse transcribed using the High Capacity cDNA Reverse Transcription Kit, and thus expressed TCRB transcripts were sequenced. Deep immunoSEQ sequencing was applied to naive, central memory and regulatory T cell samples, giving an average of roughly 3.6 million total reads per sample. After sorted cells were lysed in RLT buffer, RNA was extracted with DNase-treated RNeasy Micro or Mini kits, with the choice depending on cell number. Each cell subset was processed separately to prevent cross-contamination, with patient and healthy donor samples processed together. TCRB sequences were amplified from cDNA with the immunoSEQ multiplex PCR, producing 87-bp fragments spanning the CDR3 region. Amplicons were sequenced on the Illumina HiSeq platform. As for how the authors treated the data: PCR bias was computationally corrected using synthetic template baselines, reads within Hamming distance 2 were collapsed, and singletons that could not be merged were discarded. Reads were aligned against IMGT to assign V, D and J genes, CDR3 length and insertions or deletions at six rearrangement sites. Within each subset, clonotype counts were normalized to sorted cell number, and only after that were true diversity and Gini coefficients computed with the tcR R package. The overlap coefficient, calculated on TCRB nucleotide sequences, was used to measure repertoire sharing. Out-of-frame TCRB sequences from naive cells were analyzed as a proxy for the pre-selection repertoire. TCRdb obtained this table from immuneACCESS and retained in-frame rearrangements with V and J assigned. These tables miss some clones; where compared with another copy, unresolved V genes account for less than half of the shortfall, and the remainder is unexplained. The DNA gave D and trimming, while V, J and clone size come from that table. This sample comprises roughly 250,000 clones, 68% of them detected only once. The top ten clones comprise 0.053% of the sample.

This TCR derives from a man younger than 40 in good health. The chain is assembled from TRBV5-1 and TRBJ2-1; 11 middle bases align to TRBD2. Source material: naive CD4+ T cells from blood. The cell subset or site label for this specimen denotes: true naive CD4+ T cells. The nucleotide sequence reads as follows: TGCGCCAGCACCCCCGGGGAACTAGCGGGAGTAGGCGAGCAGTTCTTC. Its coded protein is CASTPGELAGVGEQFF.